These 31 T cell receptor beta chains were sequenced from one sample in a study of cytomegalovirus exposure and HLA in healthy donors. Primers for the PCR totalled 60 Vbeta and 13 Jbeta. Sequencing was performed with immunoSEQ multiplex PCR; in TCRdb, only in-frame clones are kept and a portion is missing. Of about 85,000 clones in the sample, around two thirds were seen once. The sample consisted of PBMCs. These receptors were obtained from a man under 40 in good health and CMV-seronegative.

The genes are TRBV7-2 and TRBJ2-7; 7 nucleotides match TRBD2. Per the germline V gene, CDR1 is SGHTA and CDR2 is FQGNSA. This CDR3 has 14 amino acids. V was pared by 4 bases and J by 0 bases, with 3 bases of the junction left unmatched. The CDR3 protein is CASSWDYSSYEQYF. In nucleotides, the CDR3 is TGTGCCAGCAGCTGGGACTACAGCTCCTACGAGCAGTACTTC. Together with reference TRBV7-2 and TRBJ2-7, the CDR3 gives the full variable domain: GAGVSQSPSNKVTEKGKDVELRCDPISGHTALYWYRQSLGQGLEFLIYFQGNSAPDKSGLPSDRFSAERTGGSVSTLTIQRTQQEDSAVYLCASSWDYSSYEQYFGPGTRLTVT.

The chain recombines TRBV29-1 with TRBJ1-2; D is unresolved. This CDR3 contains 15 residues. Germline V lookup: CDR1 SQVTM, CDR2 ANQGSEA. Trimming took off 5 bases at V and 6 bases at J, with 22 bases between the two ends. The CDR3, as DNA: TGCAGCGTTAGTGACGGAGTGTCCCGCACGGATGGCTACACCTTC. Amino acids: CSVSDGVSRTDGYTF.

This chain links TRBV15 with TRBJ1-5; D unclear. The CDR3 consists of 18 residues. The germline CDR1 and CDR2 sequences are LNHNV and YYDKDF (reference sequence). With 0 bases removed from V and 3 bases from J, the gap between germline ends came to 18 bases. The CDR3 bases are TGTGCCACCAGCAGAGACAGCTGGAGGATCGGTAACAATCAGCCCCAGCATTTT. Translated, it gives CATSRDSWRIGNNQPQHF.

V gene TRBV11-2 combines with J gene TRBJ2-2, with 10 bases fitting TRBD1. In germline, CDR1 is SGHAT, CDR2 FQNNGV. The CDR3 totals 15 residues. Trimming took 5 bases from V and 8 from J; bases not matched to a gene: 8. This chain's CDR3 is CASSPRDRGTGELFF. Here the CDR3 DNA reads TGTGCCAGCAGCCCCCGGGACAGGGGCACGGGGGAGCTGTTTTTT.

J is TRBJ1-5 and V is TRBV11-1; D unclear. This CDR3 spans 19 amino acids. Trimming took off 5 bases at V and 0 bases at J, with 23 bases between the two ends. CDR1 is SGHAT and CDR2 is FQDESV in the germline V gene (reference sequence). The CDR3 here is CASSPHRPDIEYSNQPQHF. The DNA for the CDR3 is TGTGCCAGCAGCCCTCACCGACCTGACATAGAATATAGCAATCAGCCCCAGCATTTT.

This clone appeared once. The chain employs TRBV9 and TRBJ2-7; D may be TRBD2 (5 bases). CDR1 is SGDLS and CDR2 is YYNGEE in the germline V gene. The CDR3 sequence is 17 residues long. Trimming left V 0 bases short and J 5 bases short, with 21 bases between. CDR3 protein: CASSVGVAKGMEDEQYF. CDR3 DNA: TGTGCCAGCAGCGTAGGGGTAGCGAAGGGTATGGAGGACGAGCAGTACTTC.

This clone turned up a few times. V and J are TRBV15 and TRBJ1-2; TRBD1 might be the D (5 bases). The CDR3 runs 16 residues. CDR1 LNHNV and CDR2 YYDKDF come from the germline V gene (reference sequence). Trimming left V 4 bases short and J 7 bases short, with 22 bases between. In DNA, the CDR3 is TGTGCCACCAGCATCCGGCAGGGTTTTATCGCTTCTGGCTACACCTTC. Encoded protein: CATSIRQGFIASGYTF.

The chain combines TRBV7-3 with TRBJ2-3; D possibly corresponds to TRBD2 (6 bases). Trimming removed 2 bases at V and 3 bases at J, with 12 bases between. This CDR3 has 15 amino acids. Looked up from germline, CDR1 is SGHTA and CDR2 is FQGTGA. The CDR3 sequence is CASSLGGIGTDTQYF. CDR3 bases: TGTGCCAGCAGCTTAGGGGGGATAGGGACAGATACGCAGTATTTT. Full variable domain (missing parts from reference TRBV7-3 and TRBJ2-3): GAGVSQTPSNKVTEKGKYVELRCDPISGHTALYWYRQSLGQGPEFLIYFQGTGAADDSGLPNDRFFAVRPEGSVSTLKIQRTERGDSAVYLCASSLGGIGTDTQYFGPGTRLTVL.

CDR3 coding DNA: TGTGCCAGCAGTAGAAGCCGGGACAGGGCCGAGACCCAGTACTTC. It codes for CASSRSRDRAETQYF. This chain connects TRBV27 to TRBJ2-5; TRBD1 matches at 9 bases. CDR1 is MNHEY and CDR2 is SMNVEV in the germline V gene (reference sequence). Losses at the gene ends were 5 bases for V and 5 bases for J; bases not matched to a gene: 9. CDR3 length: 15 residues.

This clone was detected only once. The gene calls are TRBV15 and TRBJ1-6, with 10 nucleotides matching TRBD1. This CDR3 region has 15 residues. V was pared by 5 bases and J by 6 bases, with 4 bases of the junction left unmatched. CDR1 is LNHNV and CDR2 is YYDKDF in the germline V gene (reference sequence). This CDR3 reads CATSARTGGNSPLHF. As DNA, the CDR3 is TGTGCCACCAGCGCCAGGACAGGGGGTAATTCACCCCTCCACTTT.

The V gene is TRBV27, the J gene TRBJ1-4, with D maybe TRBD1 (6 bases). V lost 1 base to trimming and J lost 0 bases, with 9 bases between them. Germline assignment: CDR1 MNHEY and CDR2 SMNVEV (reference sequence). This CDR3 spans 16 amino acids. CDR3 sequence: CASSLWGGATNEKLFF. CDR3 nucleotides: TGTGCCAGCAGTTTATGGGGGGGCGCAACTAATGAAAAACTGTTTTTT.

The chain uses TRBV5-4 and TRBJ2-2, with 8 bases matching TRBD2. J was trimmed by 3 bases and V by 4 bases; bases with no gene match: 17. Per germline, CDR1 SGHNT and CDR2 YYREEE (reference sequence). This CDR3 is built from 19 residues. The CDR3 spells CASSPYKGSSGSYTGELFF. The DNA for the CDR3 is TGTGCCAGCAGCCCATACAAGGGTTCAAGCGGGAGTTACACCGGGGAGCTGTTTTTT.

The V call is TRBV10-1, the J call TRBJ1-1; perhaps TRBD1 as D (5 bases). V was cut by 2 bases and J by 7 bases, with 11 bases left in between. Looked up from germline, CDR1 is WNHNN and CDR2 is SYGVQD (reference sequence). The CDR3 is made up of 13 amino acids. CDR3 sequence reads: CASSEAAGHEAFF. The CDR3 coding sequence is TGCGCCAGCAGTGAGGCCGCAGGGCATGAAGCTTTCTTT.

This sequence joins TRBV5-1 and TRBJ1-6; the D gene is possibly TRBD1 (6 bases). V lost 5 bases and J 6 bases, leaving 9 bases between the germline ends. Germline V CDR1 and CDR2: SGHRS, YFSETQ. The CDR3 spans 13 residues. CDR3 protein: CASRVDSNSPLHF. In DNA, the CDR3 is TGCGCCAGCAGGGTGGACAGTAATTCACCCCTCCACTTT.

The chain employs TRBV2 and TRBJ2-7; D not certain. CDR3 length: 15 amino acids. Germline-derived CDR1 and CDR2 are SNHLY and FYNNEI. V lost 1 base and J 1 base, leaving 11 bases between the germline ends. In DNA form, the CDR3 reads TGTGCCAGCAGTGAAGGCCAGATACTATCCTACGAGCAGTACTTC. Residues: CASSEGQILSYEQYF.

The rearrangement uses TRBV7-9 and TRBJ2-7; 9 bases are a match to TRBD1. This CDR3 region has 16 residues. Germline V gene lookup returns CDR1 SEHNR and CDR2 FQNEAQ (reference sequence). J was trimmed by 9 bases and V by 5 bases; bases with no gene match: 17. CDR3: CASSGGTGSGDRGQYF. CDR3 DNA: TGTGCCAGCAGCGGGGGGACAGGGTCAGGGGATCGAGGGCAGTACTTC. Full variable domain (outside the CDR3, taken from reference TRBV7-9 and TRBJ2-7): DTGVSQNPRHKITKRGQNVTFRCDPISEHNRLYWYRQTLGQGPEFLTYFQNEAQLEKSRLLSDRFSAERPKGSFSTLEIQRTEQGDSAMYLCASSGGTGSGDRGQYFGPGTRLTVT.

This chain joins TRBV27 and TRBJ2-6, with 9 bases that match TRBD1. V lost 4 bases to trimming and J lost 0 bases; unmatched junction nucleotides: 4. This CDR3 region has 17 residues. Germline CDR1 MNHEY, CDR2 SMNVEV (reference sequence). This chain's CDR3 is CASSSLGQGSGANVLTF. The CDR3 nucleotides are TGTGCCAGCAGTTCATTGGGACAGGGCTCTGGGGCCAACGTCCTGACTTTC.

The sample holds one count of this clone. The chain couples TRBV7-6 to TRBJ1-3; D remains unclear. Trimming took off 4 bases at V and 5 bases at J, with 9 bases between the two ends. The germline V gene has CDR1 SGHVS and CDR2 FNYEAQ. The CDR3 contains 13 residues. The CDR3 sequence: CASSWRARNTIYF. The CDR3 DNA sequence: TGTGCCAGCAGCTGGAGGGCTCGAAACACCATATATTTT.

The rearrangement links TRBV7-9 to TRBJ2-4; 9 bases agree with TRBD2. Trimming at V came to 1 base and at J to 7 bases, leaving 2 bases not matched to a gene. CDR3 size: 14 residues. The germline CDR1 and CDR2 sequences are SEHNR and FQNEAQ (reference sequence). The CDR3 protein is CASSLDLAGNIQYF. The CDR3, as DNA: TGTGCCAGCAGCTTAGACCTAGCGGGGAACATTCAGTACTTC.

The rearrangement uses TRBV19 and TRBJ1-4, with 7 nucleotides matching TRBD1. V trimming: 6 bases; J trimming: 7 bases; junction bases outside the gene matches: 11. CDR1 is LNHDA and CDR2 is SQIVND in the germline V gene (reference sequence). The CDR3 runs 15 residues. CDR3 region: CASRTSTGMGEKLFF. For the CDR3, the DNA is TGTGCCAGTAGAACTTCGACAGGGATGGGTGAAAAACTGTTTTTT.

This clone was counted only a few times. The chain couples TRBV5-1 to TRBJ2-3; 8 bases are shared with TRBD2. Germline lookup yields CDR1 SGHRS and CDR2 YFSETQ. This CDR3 is 15 amino acids long. The V and J ends lost 0 bases and 6 bases, in that order; junction bases with no gene match: 6. CDR3 sequence (DNA): TGCGCCAGCAGCTTGGAGGGCGGGGGGACGGATACGCAGTATTTT. Protein sequence: CASSLEGGGTDTQYF. Filled out from reference TRBV5-1 and TRBJ2-3, the complete variable domain reads KAGVTQTPRYLIKTRGQQVTLSCSPISGHRSVSWYQQTPGQGLQFLFEYFSETQRNKGNFPGRFSGRQFSNSRSEMNVSTLELGDSALYLCASSLEGGGTDTQYFGPGTRLTVL.

This clone has just a few counts. V gene TRBV5-1 combines with J gene TRBJ2-5; tentative D call: TRBD2 (5 bases). Trimming shortened V by 2 bases and J by 1 base, and 6 bases separated the two germline ends. Looked up from germline, CDR1 is SGHRS and CDR2 is YFSETQ. CDR3 length: 13 residues. This CDR3 is CASSLGLQETQYF. In DNA form, the CDR3 reads TGCGCCAGCAGCTTAGGACTCCAAGAGACCCAGTACTTC.

V is TRBV2 and J is TRBJ2-1, with TRBD1 as a possible D gene (5 bases). Trimming removed 7 bases at V and 15 bases at J, with 19 bases between. The germline V gene has CDR1 SNHLY and CDR2 FYNNEI. This CDR3 is built from 12 residues. CDR3 bases: TGTGCCAGCACCCCCGACAGTTCCGGGTTGTTCTTC. Protein product: CASTPDSSGLFF.

The chain combines TRBV7-6 with TRBJ1-1; TRBD1 agrees at 7 bases. CDR1 and CDR2 (germline): SGHVS, FNYEAQ. V lost 5 bases to trimming and J lost 6 bases; unmatched junction nucleotides: 6. This CDR3 comprises 13 residues. The CDR3: CASSQGVGAEAFF. The CDR3 coding sequence is TGTGCCAGCAGCCAGGGGGTGGGCGCTGAAGCTTTCTTT.

The chain has TRBV6-6 and TRBJ1-1; weak D call: TRBD1 (6 bases). Germline lookup yields CDR1 MNHNY and CDR2 SVGAGI (reference sequence). This CDR3 comprises 15 residues. V was pared by 2 bases and J by 6 bases, with 16 bases between. The CDR3 is CASSYGTGFLAEAFF. CDR3 DNA sequence: TGTGCCAGCAGTTACGGCACAGGGTTTCTCGCTGAAGCTTTCTTT.

The chain employs TRBV13 and TRBJ2-7; no clear D. Deletions cut 4 bases from V and 6 bases from J, with 7 bases between. CDR1 is PRHDT, CDR2 FYEKMQ, per germline (reference sequence). The CDR3 consists of 11 residues. CDR3 amino acids: CASSSGSEQYF. The CDR3 DNA reads as TGTGCCAGCAGCTCTGGTAGCGAGCAGTACTTC. The full variable domain, rest sourced from reference TRBV13 and TRBJ2-7, is AAGVIQSPRHLIKEKRETATLKCYPIPRHDTVYWYQQGPGQDPQFLISFYEKMQSDKGSIPDRFSAQQFSDYHSELNMSSLELGDSALYFCASSSGSEQYFGPGTRLTVT.

V is TRBV7-3 and J is TRBJ2-5, with 15 nucleotides matching TRBD2. Germline assignment: CDR1 SGHTA and CDR2 FQGTGA. J gave up 1 base and V 5 bases, and 8 bases lay outside the gene matches. This CDR3 is built from 18 residues. As DNA, the CDR3 is TGTGCCAGCAGCCCAAGGACTAGCGGGAGGGCCAGCCAAGAGACCCAGTACTTC. Translated: CASSPRTSGRASQETQYF.

This clone was seen more than once but under ten times. This chain links TRBV6-5 with TRBJ1-5; D ambiguous. Germline V gene lookup returns CDR1 MNHEY and CDR2 SVGAGI. The ends were cut back, 7 bases at V and 7 bases at J, with 11 bases in the middle. There are 12 residues in the CDR3. The CDR3 DNA reads as TGTGCCAGCAAGTCCTCGGGACAGCCCCAGCATTTT. Encoded protein: CASKSSGQPQHF.

The V call is TRBV5-1, the J call TRBJ1-2, with 7 bases aligning to TRBD1. CDR3 length: 16 residues. After removal of 2 bases from V and 2 bases from J, the junction contained 9 bases not matched to a gene. The V gene's germline CDR1 is SGHRS and CDR2 YFSETQ. Here the CDR3 reads CASSFMTGRKNYGYTF. DNA of the CDR3: TGCGCCAGCAGCTTCATGACAGGGAGAAAAAACTATGGCTACACCTTC.

CDR3 sequence: CASSWARLAGDHEQFF. The DNA for the CDR3 is TGCGCCAGCAGCTGGGCGCGACTAGCGGGAGACCATGAGCAGTTCTTC. The chain combines TRBV5-1 with TRBJ2-1; 12 bases agree with TRBD2. The germline gives CDR1 SGHRS, CDR2 YFSETQ. This CDR3 is built from 16 residues. The V gene end was trimmed by 3 bases and the J gene end by 8 bases; junction bases not matched to a gene: 9.

The table lists this clone with a few counts. Additional DNA sequences in this sample encode the identical CDR3. This chain uses TRBV2 with TRBJ1-2, with 7 nucleotides matching TRBD1. The germline gives CDR1 SNHLY, CDR2 FYNNEI. The CDR3 spans 13 residues. The J segment lost 4 bases and the V segment lost 4 bases, leaving 3 bases of the junction unmatched. CDR3 in amino acids: CASSAGQLYGYTF. DNA for the CDR3: TGTGCCAGCAGTGCGGGACAGCTCTATGGCTACACCTTC.